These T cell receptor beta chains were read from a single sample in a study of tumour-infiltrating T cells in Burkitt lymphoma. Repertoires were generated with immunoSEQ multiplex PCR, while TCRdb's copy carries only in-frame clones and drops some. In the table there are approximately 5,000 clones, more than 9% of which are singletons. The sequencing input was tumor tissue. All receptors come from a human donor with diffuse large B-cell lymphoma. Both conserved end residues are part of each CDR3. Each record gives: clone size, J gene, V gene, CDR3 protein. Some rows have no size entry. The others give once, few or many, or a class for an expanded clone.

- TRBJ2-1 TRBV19 CASTAGDGQDNEQFF
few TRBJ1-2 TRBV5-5 CASSFGTGTIYGYTF
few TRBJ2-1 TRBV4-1 CASSQGDWDNEQFF
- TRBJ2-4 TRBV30 CAWRGQGAAKNIQYF
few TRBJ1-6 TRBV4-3 CASSQDFGTNSPLHF
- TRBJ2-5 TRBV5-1 CASSLDHRVDKQYF
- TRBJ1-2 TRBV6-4 CASSADRYGYTF
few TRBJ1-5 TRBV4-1 CASSQAYSNQPQHF
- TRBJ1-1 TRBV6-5 CASSRRQGANTEAFF
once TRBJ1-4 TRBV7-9 CASSPGPHQFLFF
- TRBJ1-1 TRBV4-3 CASSPVGLNTEAFF
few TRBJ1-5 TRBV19 CASSITDYSNQPQHF
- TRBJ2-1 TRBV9 CASSVGLYEQFF
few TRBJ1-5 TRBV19 CASSRAGQLNQPQHF
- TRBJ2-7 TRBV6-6 CASSYSRTGFSYEQYF
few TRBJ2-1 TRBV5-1 CASSFSSGGYNEQFF
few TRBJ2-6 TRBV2 CASHSSGANVLTF
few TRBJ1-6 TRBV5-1 CASGTGWGNSPLHF
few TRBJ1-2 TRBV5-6 CASTLDLGDGYTF
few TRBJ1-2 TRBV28 CASSLIDRANYGYTF
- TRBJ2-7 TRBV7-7 CASSLEQGAYEQYF
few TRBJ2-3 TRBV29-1 CSVGGGVRTDTQYF
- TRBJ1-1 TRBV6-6 CASSYRSIEAFF
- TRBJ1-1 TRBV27 CASSLLEGRTEAFF
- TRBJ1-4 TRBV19 CASSKGAAISTNEKLFF
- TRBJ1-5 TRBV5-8 CASSFSGWEPQHF
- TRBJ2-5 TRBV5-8 CASASGTGRETQYF
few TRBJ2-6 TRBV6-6 CASSSTGGAGANVLTF
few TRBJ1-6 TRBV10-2 CASSESPGSYSPLHF
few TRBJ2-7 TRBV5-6 CASNRLGIYEQYF
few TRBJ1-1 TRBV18 CASSPLREDTEAFF
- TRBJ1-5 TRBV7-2 CASSFAVNNQPQHF
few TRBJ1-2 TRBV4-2 CASSQETRALSGYTF
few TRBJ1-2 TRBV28 CASTDAGPTNYGYTF
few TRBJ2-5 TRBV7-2 CASSLDPPPRETQYF
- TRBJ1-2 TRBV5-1 CASSITGEVYGYTF
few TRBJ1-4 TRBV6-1 CASSPPTGLLEKLFF